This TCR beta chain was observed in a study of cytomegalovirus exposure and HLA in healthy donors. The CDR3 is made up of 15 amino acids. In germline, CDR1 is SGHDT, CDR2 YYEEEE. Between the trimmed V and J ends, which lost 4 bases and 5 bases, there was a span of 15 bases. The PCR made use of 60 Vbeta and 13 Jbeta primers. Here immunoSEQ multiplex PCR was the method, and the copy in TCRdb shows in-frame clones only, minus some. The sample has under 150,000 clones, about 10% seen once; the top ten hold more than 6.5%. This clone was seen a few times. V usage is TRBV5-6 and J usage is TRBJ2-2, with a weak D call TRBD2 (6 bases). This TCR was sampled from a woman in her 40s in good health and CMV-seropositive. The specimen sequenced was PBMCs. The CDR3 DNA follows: TGTGCCAGCAGCCCGGGGGTGATTCCGACCGGGGAGCTGTTTTTT. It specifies CASSPGVIPTGELFF.